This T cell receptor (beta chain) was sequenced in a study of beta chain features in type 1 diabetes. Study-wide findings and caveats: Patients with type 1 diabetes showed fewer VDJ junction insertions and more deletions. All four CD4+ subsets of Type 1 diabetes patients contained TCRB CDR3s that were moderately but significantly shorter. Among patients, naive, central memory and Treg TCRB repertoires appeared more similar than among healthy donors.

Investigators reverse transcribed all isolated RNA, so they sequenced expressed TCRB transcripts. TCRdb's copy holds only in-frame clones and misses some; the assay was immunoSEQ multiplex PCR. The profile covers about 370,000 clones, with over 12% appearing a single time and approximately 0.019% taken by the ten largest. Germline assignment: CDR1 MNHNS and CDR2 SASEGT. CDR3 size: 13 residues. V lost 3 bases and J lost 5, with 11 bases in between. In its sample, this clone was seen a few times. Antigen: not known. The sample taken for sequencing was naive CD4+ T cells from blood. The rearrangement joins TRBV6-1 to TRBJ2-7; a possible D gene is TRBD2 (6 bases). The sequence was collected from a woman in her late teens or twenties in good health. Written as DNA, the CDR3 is TGTGCCAGCAGTGAGGAGGGTGTCCACGAGCAGTACTTC. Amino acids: CASSEEGVHEQYF.